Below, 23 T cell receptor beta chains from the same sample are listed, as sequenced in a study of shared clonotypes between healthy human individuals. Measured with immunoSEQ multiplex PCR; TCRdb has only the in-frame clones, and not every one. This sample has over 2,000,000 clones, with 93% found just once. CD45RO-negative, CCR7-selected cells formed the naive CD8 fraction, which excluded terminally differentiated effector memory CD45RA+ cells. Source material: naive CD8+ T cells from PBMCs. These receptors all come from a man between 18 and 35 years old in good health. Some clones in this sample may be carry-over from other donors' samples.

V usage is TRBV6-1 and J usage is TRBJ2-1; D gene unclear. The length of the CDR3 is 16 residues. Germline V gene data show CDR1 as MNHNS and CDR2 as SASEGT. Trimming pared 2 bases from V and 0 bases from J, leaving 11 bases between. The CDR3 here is CASSEWYLSSYNEQFF. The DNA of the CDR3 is TGTGCCAGCAGTGAATGGTATCTAAGCTCCTACAATGAGCAGTTCTTC.

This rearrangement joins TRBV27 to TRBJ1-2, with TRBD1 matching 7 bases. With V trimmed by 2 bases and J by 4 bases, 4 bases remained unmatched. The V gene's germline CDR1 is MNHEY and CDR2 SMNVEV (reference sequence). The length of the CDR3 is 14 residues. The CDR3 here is CASSLQGGVYGYTF. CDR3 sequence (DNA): TGTGCCAGCAGTTTACAGGGGGGGGTCTATGGCTACACCTTC.

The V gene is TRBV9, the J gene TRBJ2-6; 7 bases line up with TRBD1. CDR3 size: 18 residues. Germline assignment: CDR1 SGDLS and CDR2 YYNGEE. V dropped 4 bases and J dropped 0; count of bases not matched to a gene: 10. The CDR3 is CASSPRGTAYSGANVLTF. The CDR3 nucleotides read TGTGCCAGCAGCCCACGAGGGACAGCCTACTCTGGGGCCAACGTCCTGACTTTC.

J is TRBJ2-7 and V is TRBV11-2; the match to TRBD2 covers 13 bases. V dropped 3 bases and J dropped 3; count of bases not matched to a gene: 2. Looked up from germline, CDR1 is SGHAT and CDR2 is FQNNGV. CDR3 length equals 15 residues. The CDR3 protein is CASSFGTSGIYEQYF. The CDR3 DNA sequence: TGTGCCAGCAGCTTCGGGACTAGCGGGATCTACGAGCAGTACTTC.

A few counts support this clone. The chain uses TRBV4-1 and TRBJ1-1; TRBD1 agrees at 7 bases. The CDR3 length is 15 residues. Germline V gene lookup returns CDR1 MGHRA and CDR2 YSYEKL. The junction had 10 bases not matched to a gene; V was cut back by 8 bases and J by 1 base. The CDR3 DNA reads TGCGCCAGCGGACAGGATAGGAGGCCGAACACTGAAGCTTTCTTT. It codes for CASGQDRRPNTEAFF.

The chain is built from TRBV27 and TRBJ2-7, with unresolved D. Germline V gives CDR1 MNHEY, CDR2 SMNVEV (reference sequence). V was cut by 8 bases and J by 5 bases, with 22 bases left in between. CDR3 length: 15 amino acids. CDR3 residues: CASGVLGSSTHEQYF. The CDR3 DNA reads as TGTGCCAGCGGGGTGCTGGGGTCTTCTACCCACGAGCAGTACTTC.

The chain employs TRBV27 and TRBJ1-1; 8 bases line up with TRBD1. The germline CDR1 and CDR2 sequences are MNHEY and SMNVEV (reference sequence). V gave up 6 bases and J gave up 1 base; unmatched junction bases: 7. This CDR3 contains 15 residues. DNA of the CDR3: TGTGCCAGCAGGTACCTACAGGGGGGGAACACTGAAGCTTTCTTT. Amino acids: CASRYLQGGNTEAFF.

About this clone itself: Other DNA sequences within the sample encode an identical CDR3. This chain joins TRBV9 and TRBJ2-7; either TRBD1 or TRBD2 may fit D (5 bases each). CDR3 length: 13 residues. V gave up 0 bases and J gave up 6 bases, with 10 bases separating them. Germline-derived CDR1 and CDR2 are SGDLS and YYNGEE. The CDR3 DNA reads TGTGCCAGCAGCGTAGGGGGCAGCGGCGAGCAGTACTTC. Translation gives CASSVGGSGEQYF.

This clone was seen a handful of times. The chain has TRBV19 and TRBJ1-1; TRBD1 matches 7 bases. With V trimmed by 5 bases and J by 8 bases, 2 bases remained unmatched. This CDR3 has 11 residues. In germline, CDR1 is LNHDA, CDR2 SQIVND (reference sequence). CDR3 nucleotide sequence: TGTGCCAGTAGTTACAGGGGAGAAGCTTTCTTT. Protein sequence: CASSYRGEAFF.

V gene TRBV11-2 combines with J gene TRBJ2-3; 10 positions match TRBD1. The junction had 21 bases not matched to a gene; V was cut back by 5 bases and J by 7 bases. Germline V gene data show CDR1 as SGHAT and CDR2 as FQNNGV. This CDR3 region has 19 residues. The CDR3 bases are TGTGCCAGCAGCGGACGAGGACAGGGGGGAGGTTCTAGGACTTATACGCAGTATTTT. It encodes CASSGRGQGGGSRTYTQYF.

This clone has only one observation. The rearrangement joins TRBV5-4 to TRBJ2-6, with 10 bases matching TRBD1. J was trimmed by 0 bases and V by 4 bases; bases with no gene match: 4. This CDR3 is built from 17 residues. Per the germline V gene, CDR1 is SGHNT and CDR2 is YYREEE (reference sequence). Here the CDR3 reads CASSPRDRGSGANVLTF. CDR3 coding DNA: TGTGCCAGCAGCCCCCGGGACAGGGGCTCTGGGGCCAACGTCCTGACTTTC.

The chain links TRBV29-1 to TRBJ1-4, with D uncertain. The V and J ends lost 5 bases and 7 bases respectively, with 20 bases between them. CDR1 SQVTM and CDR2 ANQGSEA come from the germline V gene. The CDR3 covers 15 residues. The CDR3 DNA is TGCAGCGTTTTTCGAGTCCCCCATGGTTGTGAAAAACTGTTTTTT. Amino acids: CSVFRVPHGCEKLFF.

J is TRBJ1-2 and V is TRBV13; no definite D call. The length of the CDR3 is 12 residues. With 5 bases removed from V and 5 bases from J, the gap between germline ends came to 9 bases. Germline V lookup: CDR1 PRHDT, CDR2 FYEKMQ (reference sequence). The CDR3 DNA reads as TGTGCCAGCAGCACCCTACGGTATGGCTACACCTTC. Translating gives CASSTLRYGYTF.

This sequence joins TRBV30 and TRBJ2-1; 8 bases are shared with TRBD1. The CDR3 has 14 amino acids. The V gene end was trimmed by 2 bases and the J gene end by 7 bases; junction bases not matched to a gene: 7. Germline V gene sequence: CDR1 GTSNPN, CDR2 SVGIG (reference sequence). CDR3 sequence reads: CAWSFLRGLNEQFF. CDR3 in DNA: TGTGCCTGGAGTTTCCTCAGGGGGCTGAATGAGCAGTTCTTC.

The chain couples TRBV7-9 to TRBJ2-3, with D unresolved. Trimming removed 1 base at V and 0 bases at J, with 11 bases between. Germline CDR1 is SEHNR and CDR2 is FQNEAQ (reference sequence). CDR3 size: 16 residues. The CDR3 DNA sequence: TGTGCCAGCAGCTTAGAATGGGATTTTAGCACAGATACGCAGTATTTT. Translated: CASSLEWDFSTDTQYF.

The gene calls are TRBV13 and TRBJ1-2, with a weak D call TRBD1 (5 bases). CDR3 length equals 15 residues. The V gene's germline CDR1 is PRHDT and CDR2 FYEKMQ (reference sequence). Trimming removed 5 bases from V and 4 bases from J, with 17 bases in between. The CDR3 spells CASSPGGISPYGYTF. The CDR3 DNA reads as TGTGCCAGCAGCCCTGGGGGAATCTCCCCCTATGGCTACACCTTC.

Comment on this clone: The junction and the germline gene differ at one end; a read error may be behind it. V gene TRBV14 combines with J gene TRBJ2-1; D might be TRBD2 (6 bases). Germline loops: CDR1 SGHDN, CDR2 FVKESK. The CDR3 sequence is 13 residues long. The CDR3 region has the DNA TGTGCCAGCAGCCAAGTAATCTCGGGAGAGCGGTTCTTC. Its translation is CASSQVISGERFF. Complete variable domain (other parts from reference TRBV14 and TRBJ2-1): EAGVTQFPSHSVIEKGQTVTLRCDPISGHDNLYWYRRVMGKEIKFLLHFVKESKQDESGMPNNRFLAERTGGTYSTLKVQPAELEDSGVYFCASSQVISGERFFGPGTRLTVL.

CDR3 amino acids: CASSARLAGANVLTF. CDR3 nucleotides: TGTGCCAGCAGTGCGCGACTAGCTGGGGCCAACGTCCTGACTTTC. The J gene is TRBJ2-6, the V gene TRBV27; D is perhaps TRBD2 (6 bases). The V and J ends lost 5 bases and 2 bases respectively, with 10 bases between them. The germline V gene encodes CDR1 MNHEY and CDR2 SMNVEV (reference sequence). The CDR3 covers 15 residues.

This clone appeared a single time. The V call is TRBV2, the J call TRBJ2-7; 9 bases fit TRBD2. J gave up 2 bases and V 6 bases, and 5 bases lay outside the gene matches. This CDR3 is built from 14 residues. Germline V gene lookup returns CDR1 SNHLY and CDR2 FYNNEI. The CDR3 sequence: CASRTGLAAYEQYF. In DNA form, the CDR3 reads TGTGCCAGCAGAACGGGACTAGCTGCCTACGAGCAGTACTTC. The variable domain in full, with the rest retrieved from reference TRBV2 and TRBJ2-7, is EPEVTQTPSHQVTQMGQEVILRCVPISNHLYFYWYRQILGQKVEFLVSFYNNEISEKSEIFDDQFSVERPDGSNFTLKIRSTKLEDSAMYFCASRTGLAAYEQYFGPGTRLTVT.

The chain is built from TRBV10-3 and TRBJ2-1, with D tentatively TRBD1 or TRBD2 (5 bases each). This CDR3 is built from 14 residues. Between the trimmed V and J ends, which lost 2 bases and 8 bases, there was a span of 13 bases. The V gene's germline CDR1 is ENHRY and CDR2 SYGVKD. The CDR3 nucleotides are TGTGCCATCAGTGAGCTCGAGGGGCGCGATGAGCAGTTCTTC. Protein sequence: CAISELEGRDEQFF.

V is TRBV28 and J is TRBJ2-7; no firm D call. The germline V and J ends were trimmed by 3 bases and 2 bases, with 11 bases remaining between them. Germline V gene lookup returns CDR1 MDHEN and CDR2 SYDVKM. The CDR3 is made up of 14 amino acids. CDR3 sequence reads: CASSFSAPAYEQYF. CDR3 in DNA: TGTGCCAGCAGTTTTTCAGCTCCTGCCTACGAGCAGTACTTC.

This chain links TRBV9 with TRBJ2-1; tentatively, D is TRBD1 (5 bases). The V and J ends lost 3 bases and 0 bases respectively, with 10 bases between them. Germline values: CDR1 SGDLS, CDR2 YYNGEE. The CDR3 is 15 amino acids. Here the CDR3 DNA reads TGTGCCAGCAGCGGACAGCATCCCTCCTACAATGAGCAGTTCTTC. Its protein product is CASSGQHPSYNEQFF.

CDR3 amino acids: CASSYGDTNQPQHF. DNA of the CDR3: TGTGCCAGCAGCTACGGGGATACTAATCAGCCCCAGCATTTT. V usage is TRBV7-9 and J usage is TRBJ1-5; no clear D gene. Trimming shortened V by 4 bases and J by 4 bases, and 11 bases separated the two germline ends. This CDR3 is 14 amino acids long. Per germline, CDR1 SEHNR and CDR2 FQNEAQ (reference sequence).